One sample yielded the 15 T cell receptor beta chains listed below, sequenced in a study of blood T cell repertoires in COVID-19. The repertoire was sequenced with immunoSEQ multiplex PCR; TCRdb's copy has only in-frame clones and lacks some. This table has 95,000 to 150,000 clones, under 90% appearing once. Sequences were obtained from peripheral blood. These receptors originate from a woman in her seventies with acute or convalescent COVID-19.

The rearrangement joins TRBV7-2 to TRBJ2-3, with a weak D call TRBD2 (6 bases). Germline-derived CDR1 and CDR2 are SGHTA and FQGNSA. Trimming shortened V by 2 bases and J by 1 base, and 10 bases separated the two germline ends. The CDR3 contains 15 residues. The CDR3 DNA reads TGTGCCAGCAGCTTATTTTCTAGCGGCACAGATACGCAGTATTTT. Amino acid sequence: CASSLFSSGTDTQYF.

The chain recombines TRBV19 with TRBJ1-2; TRBD1 might be the D (5 bases). The CDR3 sequence is 14 residues long. Germline CDR1 LNHDA, CDR2 SQIVND (reference sequence). Trimming took off 4 bases at V and 1 base at J, with 10 bases between the two ends. For the CDR3, the DNA is TGTGCCAGTAGTACTCAGGGAATTAACTATGGCTACACCTTC. Its protein is CASSTQGINYGYTF.

The chain is built from TRBV5-1 and TRBJ1-4; D gene uncertain. V was shortened by 4 bases and J by 5 bases, with 15 bases between the two germline ends. The CDR3 has 15 amino acids. CDR1 and CDR2 from the germline V gene are SGHRS and YFSETQ. CDR3 sequence (DNA): TGCGCCAGCAGCCTAACTACCGGGAAAAATGAAAAACTGTTTTTT. This sequence encodes CASSLTTGKNEKLFF.

The chain combines TRBV5-6 with TRBJ2-3; tentatively, D is TRBD1 (6 bases). Trimming left V 4 bases short and J 2 bases short, with 14 bases between. The CDR3 has 15 residues. Germline CDR1 is SGHDT and CDR2 is YYEEEE. CDR3 sequence reads: CASSEDSRVTDTQYF. The CDR3 DNA reads TGTGCCAGCAGCGAGGACAGTAGGGTCACAGATACGCAGTATTTT.

This clone occurred once. The chain has TRBV5-1 and TRBJ1-1; unclear D gene. CDR3 length: 14 amino acids. Germline lookup yields CDR1 SGHRS and CDR2 YFSETQ. Trimming stripped 1 base from V and 7 bases from J, with 14 bases between. CDR3 protein: CASSLYQDANEAFF. The CDR3 DNA reads as TGCGCCAGCAGCTTGTATCAGGATGCAAATGAAGCTTTCTTT.

This clone appeared a few times. The chain is built from TRBV30 and TRBJ2-6, with D maybe TRBD1 (5 bases). Between the trimmed V and J ends, which lost 5 bases and 5 bases, there was a span of 22 bases. Germline values: CDR1 GTSNPN, CDR2 SVGIG (reference sequence). The CDR3 totals 17 residues. The CDR3: CAWRRTLGAGRANVLTF. CDR3 DNA: TGTGCCTGGCGCCGCACCCTCGGTGCAGGGCGGGCCAACGTCCTGACTTTC.

This chain joins TRBV7-8 and TRBJ1-1, with D maybe TRBD1 (6 bases). Germline V gene sequence: CDR1 SGHVS, CDR2 FQNEAQ. Deletions cut 2 bases from V and 4 bases from J, with 17 bases between. CDR3 length: 16 amino acids. The CDR3 DNA is TGTGCCAGCAGCTTATCCAGGGGTACAAGGGGCACTGAAGCTTTCTTT. Translation gives CASSLSRGTRGTEAFF.

The CDR3 loop reads CASSRTSGGVSEQYF. In DNA, the CDR3 is TGTGCCAGCAGCCGAACCAGCGGGGGGGTATCCGAGCAGTACTTC. The chain employs TRBV6-4 and TRBJ2-7, with 10 bases aligning to TRBD2. Germline V gives CDR1 MRHNA, CDR2 SNTAGT. The CDR3 is made up of 15 amino acids. V was clipped by 6 bases and J by 6 bases; unmatched bases: 11.

The J gene is TRBJ1-2, the V gene TRBV5-4; weak D call: TRBD1 (6 bases). The CDR3 runs to 17 residues. V gave up 0 bases and J gave up 5 bases, with 20 bases separating them. The germline gives CDR1 SGHNT, CDR2 YYREEE (reference sequence). DNA of the CDR3: TGTGCCAGCAGCTTGGATATGGGCGGGGGCTCCGGATATGGCTACACCTTC. Amino acids: CASSLDMGGGSGYGYTF.

The chain is built from TRBV19 and TRBJ2-1; 7 bases map to TRBD1. V shed 5 bases and J 0 bases; nucleotides not matched to a gene: 7. Looked up from germline, CDR1 is LNHDA and CDR2 is SQIVND (reference sequence). This CDR3 has 16 amino acids. CDR3 sequence reads: CASSLGQAGSYNEQFF. CDR3 bases: TGTGCCAGTAGTCTTGGACAGGCCGGCTCCTACAATGAGCAGTTCTTC. Full variable domain (rest looked up from reference TRBV19 and TRBJ2-1): DGGITQSPKYLFRKEGQNVTLSCEQNLNHDAMYWYRQDPGQGLRLIYYSQIVNDFQKGDIAEGYSVSREKKESFPLTVTSAQKNPTAFYLCASSLGQAGSYNEQFFGPGTRLTVL.

V and J are TRBV4-2 and TRBJ1-3; D perhaps matches TRBD1 (6 bases). The germline V gene has CDR1 LGHNA and CDR2 YNFKEQ. The CDR3 contains 15 residues. Trimming took 1 base from V and 3 from J, leaving 10 bases between them. The CDR3 sequence is CASSQAAGDGNTIYF. In DNA form, the CDR3 reads TGTGCCAGCAGCCAAGCCGCAGGGGATGGAAACACCATATATTTT.

The chain carries TRBV6-6 and TRBJ2-7; 7 bases map to TRBD2. The CDR3 consists of 16 residues. Germline CDR1 MNHNY, CDR2 SVGAGI (reference sequence). V dropped 0 bases and J dropped 2; count of bases not matched to a gene: 7. The chain's CDR3 is CASSYSSGGGTYEQYV. In DNA form, the CDR3 reads TGTGCCAGCAGTTACTCGAGTGGGGGAGGGACCTACGAGCAGTACGTC.

V and J are TRBV12-3 or TRBV12-4 and TRBJ1-5; the D is unclear. The ends were cut back, 1 base at V and 7 bases at J, with 8 bases in the middle. This CDR3 has 13 residues. CDR3 residues: CASSLERGQPQHF. CDR3 sequence (DNA): TGTGCCAGCAGTTTAGAGCGCGGGCAGCCCCAGCATTTT.

This clone turned up a few times. The rearrangement joins TRBV11-3 to TRBJ2-5; D gene ambiguous. This CDR3 has 12 amino acids. Trimming pared 3 bases from V and 5 bases from J, leaving 7 bases between. Germline CDR1 and CDR2: SGHNT and YENEEA. The CDR3 region is CASSFSGETQYF. Written as DNA, the CDR3 is TGTGCCAGCAGCTTTTCCGGGGAGACCCAGTACTTC.

The V and J genes are TRBV7-2 and TRBJ1-6; D gene uncertain. Germline loops: CDR1 SGHTA, CDR2 FQGNSA. Trimming left V 4 bases short and J 10 bases short, with 20 bases between. CDR3 length equals 16 residues. Here the CDR3 reads CASSSDAGGSGSPLHF. CDR3 in DNA: TGTGCCAGCAGCTCAGATGCGGGAGGGTCTGGGTCACCCCTCCACTTT.